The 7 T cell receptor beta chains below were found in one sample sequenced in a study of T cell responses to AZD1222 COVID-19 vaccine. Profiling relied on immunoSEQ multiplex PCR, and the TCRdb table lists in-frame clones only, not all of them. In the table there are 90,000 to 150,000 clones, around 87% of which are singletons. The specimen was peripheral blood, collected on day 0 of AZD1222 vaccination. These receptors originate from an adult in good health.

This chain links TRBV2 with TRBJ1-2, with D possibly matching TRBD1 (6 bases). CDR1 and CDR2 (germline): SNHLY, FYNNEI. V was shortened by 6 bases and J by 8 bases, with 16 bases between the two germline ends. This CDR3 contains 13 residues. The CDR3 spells CASRGGPTGGYTF. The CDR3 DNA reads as TGTGCCAGCAGGGGGGGCCCAACGGGCGGCTACACCTTC. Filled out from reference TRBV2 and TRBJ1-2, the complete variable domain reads EPEVTQTPSHQVTQMGQEVILRCVPISNHLYFYWYRQILGQKVEFLVSFYNNEISEKSEIFDDQFSVERPDGSNFTLKIRSTKLEDSAMYFCASRGGPTGGYTFGSGTRLTVV.

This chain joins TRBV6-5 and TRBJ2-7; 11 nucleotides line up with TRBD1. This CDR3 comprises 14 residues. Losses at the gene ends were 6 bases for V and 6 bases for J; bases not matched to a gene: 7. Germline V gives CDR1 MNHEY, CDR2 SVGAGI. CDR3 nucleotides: TGTGCCAGCAGGGGACAGGGGGGGTTTGCCGAGCAGTACTTC. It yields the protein CASRGQGGFAEQYF.

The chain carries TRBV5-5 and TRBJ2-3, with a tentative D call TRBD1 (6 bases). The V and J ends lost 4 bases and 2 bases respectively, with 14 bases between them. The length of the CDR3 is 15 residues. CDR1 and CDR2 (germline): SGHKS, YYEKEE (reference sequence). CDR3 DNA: TGTGCCAGCAGCACGACAGGACTGAACACAGATACGCAGTATTTT. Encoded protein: CASSTTGLNTDTQYF.

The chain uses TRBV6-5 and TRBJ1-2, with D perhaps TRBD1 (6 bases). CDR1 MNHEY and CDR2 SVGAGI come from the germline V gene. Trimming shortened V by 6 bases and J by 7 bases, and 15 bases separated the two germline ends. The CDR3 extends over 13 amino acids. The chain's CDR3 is CASSPVGGPGYTF. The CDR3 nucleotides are TGTGCCAGCAGCCCCGTTGGGGGGCCTGGCTACACCTTC.

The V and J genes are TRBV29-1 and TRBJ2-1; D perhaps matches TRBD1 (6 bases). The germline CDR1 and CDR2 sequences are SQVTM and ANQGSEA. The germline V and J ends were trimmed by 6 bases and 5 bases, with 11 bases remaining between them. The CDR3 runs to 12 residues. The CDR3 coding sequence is TGCAGCGTCGGCAGGGGCGACAATGAGCAGTTCTTC. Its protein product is CSVGRGDNEQFF.

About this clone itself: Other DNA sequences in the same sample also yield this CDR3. The CDR3 nucleotides are TGTGCCAGCTCACCAGGGGCCACTGAAGCTTTCTTT. Amino acids: CASSPGATEAFF. This chain links TRBV18 with TRBJ1-1; D possibly corresponds to TRBD1 (5 bases). The germline V gene has CDR1 KGHSH and CDR2 LQKENI. CDR3 length: 12 amino acids. V was clipped by 2 bases and J by 4 bases, with 5 bases between them.

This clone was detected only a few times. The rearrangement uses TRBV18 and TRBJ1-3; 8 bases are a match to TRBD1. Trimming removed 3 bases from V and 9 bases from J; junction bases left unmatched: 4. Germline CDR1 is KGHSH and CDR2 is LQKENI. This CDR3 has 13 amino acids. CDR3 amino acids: CASSPGQDGTIYF. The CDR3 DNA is TGTGCCAGCTCACCGGGACAGGACGGCACCATATATTTT.